This TCR beta chain was obtained from a study of response to subunit inactivated influenza vaccine. Trimming cost V 5 bases and J 13 bases; bases outside gene matches: 7. The CDR3 consists of 14 residues. CDR1 and CDR2 from the germline V gene are SGHAT and FQNNGV. TCRdb fed the RT-PCR reads into MiXCR, producing one record per CDR3 protein. In the table there are roughly 190,000 distinct CDR3 sequences, approximately 15% of which are singletons. This clonotype was seen a handful of times. V is TRBV11-2 and J is TRBJ1-6; 11 bases line up with TRBD1. The clonotype originates from a man aged 50 or older who received an inactivated influenza vaccine. Material: CD8+ T cells sorted from PBMCs, obtained about 5 days after vaccination. The chain's CDR3 is CASSQGQGVPPLHF. The CDR3 DNA is TGTGCCAGCAGCCAGGGACAGGGGGTCCCTCCCCTCCACTTT.